This T cell receptor beta chain appears in the sequencing data of a study of T-cell reconstitution after alpha-beta-depleted transplantation in children. Points from the study as a whole: In patients about two months after transplant, alpha-beta T cells reportedly arose from several hundred expanded graft clones. TCRbeta diversity was high at day 60 in some patients (a result of surviving recipient T cells and thymic progenitors).

The CDR3 contains 15 residues. V shed 0 bases, J shed 4 bases, and the junction held 4 bases outside the gene matches. Germline CDR1 reads DFQATT; CDR2 reads SNEGSKA (reference sequence). Unique molecular identifiers featured in how the TCRbeta library was prepared. TCRdb re-called the PCR reads through MiXCR, storing one row per CDR3 protein. Among about 580,000 distinct CDR3 sequences, roughly 23% were seen once, and the ten largest hold over 12%. As regards this clonotype: What it recognizes is unknown.

The TCR was taken from a boy under two years old who had a stem cell transplant for acute myeloid leukemia, so the T cells may come from the graft donor. The sample here was PBMCs, mostly from graft donor cells, taken 360 days after TCRalphabeta/CD19-depleted stem cell transplant. V and J are TRBV20-1 and TRBJ1-5; 9 nucleotides align to TRBD1. The CDR3, as DNA: TGCAGTGCTAGAGATCGAGGGACAGGGAATCAGCCCCAGCATTTT. Translated, it gives CSARDRGTGNQPQHF.